Listed below are T cell receptor beta chains from one sample, sequenced in a study of monozygotic twins with inflammatory bowel disease. Reprocessing the 5' RACE reads, TCRdb reports a single entry for every CDR3 protein and omits DNA. The table for this sample gives under 200,000 distinct CDR3 sequences. Material: blood. These receptors all stem from a human donor with ulcerative colitis or Crohn's disease, or a healthy co-twin of an affected twin (not recorded which). The CDR3 runs from the conserved cysteine through the conserved F or W.

j_gene	v_gene	CDR3aa
TRBJ2-1	TRBV7-8	CASSSYRLAGPHNEQFF
TRBJ2-7	TRBV5-1	CASSWTSAATYEQYF
TRBJ2-5	TRBV6-5	CASAWGETQYF
TRBJ2-1	TRBV5-1	CASSSDPGANEQFF
TRBJ1-1	TRBV6-1	CASSELQAFNTEAFF
TRBJ2-5	TRBV27	CASSPRGVVQETQYF
TRBJ2-1	TRBV7-2	CASSLQGDGQFF
TRBJ2-1	TRBV11-2	CASSPSGRWNEQFF
TRBJ1-6	TRBV5-3	CARSPGTSGSPLHF
TRBJ1-2	TRBV30	CASPDGYGYTF
TRBJ2-3	TRBV7-9	CASSLVGGGNTQYF
TRBJ1-1	TRBV7-6	CASSRGQNTEAFF
TRBJ2-7	TRBV12-3/TRBV12-4	CASSRPGLGAEQYF
TRBJ2-2	TRBV29-1	CSVDTERTGELFF
TRBJ2-1	TRBV7-2	CASSLRPGLAGDGEQFF
TRBJ2-5	TRBV5-6	CASSLAEAQYF
TRBJ1-1	TRBV7-8	CASSLEQAIAEAFF
TRBJ2-1	TRBV28	CASRPLAGGPWEQFF
TRBJ2-1	TRBV27	CASSLDLAGGSSYNEQFF
TRBJ2-5	TRBV5-1	CASKGDDPWETQYF
TRBJ1-4	TRBV25-1	CASPRHGGIGEKLFF
TRBJ1-5	TRBV6-2/TRBV6-3	CASSRTEMLSNQPQHF
TRBJ2-3	TRBV20-1	CSARSGHSGGAADTQYF
TRBJ2-7	TRBV11-3	CASSPWALYEQYF
TRBJ2-7	TRBV5-1	CASRVGAGYYEQYF
TRBJ2-5	TRBV28	CAIRGPSTETQYF
TRBJ2-1	TRBV12-3/TRBV12-4	CASSRQVYEQFF
TRBJ1-5	TRBV5-6	CASSFRDQPQHF
TRBJ2-7	TRBV28	CASSSSAQTGPYPYEQYF
TRBJ1-6	TRBV25-1	CASSEEDRGYTYNSPLHF
TRBJ1-2	TRBV10-3	CAISEQGGDYGYTF
TRBJ1-5	TRBV2	CASFPVSSSNQPQHF
TRBJ2-3	TRBV18	CASSLFGQGPDTQYF
TRBJ1-1	TRBV12-3/TRBV12-4	CASSFGGGLNTEAFF
TRBJ2-3	TRBV10-3	CAISEEEADTQYF
TRBJ2-1	TRBV11-3	CASSLAVSGSSNEQFF
TRBJ1-3	TRBV5-4	CASSRTGVGNTIYF
TRBJ2-2	TRBV9	CASSILAGGGTGELFF
TRBJ2-1	TRBV20-1	CSTGRANYNEQFF
TRBJ1-2	TRBV5-8	CASRILGEEHPEYGYTF
TRBJ1-3	TRBV7-6	CASSLDARGRSGNTIYF
TRBJ1-6	TRBV27	CASSLSDNSPLHF
TRBJ2-3	TRBV6-1	CASRKTRGAGDTQYF
TRBJ2-2	TRBV24-1	CATSDPLGGPLSNTGELFF
TRBJ1-3	TRBV12-3/TRBV12-4	CASSQGSSGNTIYF
TRBJ1-3	TRBV9	CASSLTGSSGNTIYF
TRBJ1-6	TRBV6-1	CASSPLGEGGTLHF
TRBJ2-7	TRBV12-3/TRBV12-4	CASSFGGRPSYEQYF
TRBJ2-7	TRBV6-5	CASSYGTRAPYEQYF
TRBJ1-3	TRBV5-5	CASSLRIQGSGSGNTIYF
TRBJ1-1	TRBV12-3/TRBV12-4	CASRNRGRTEAFF
TRBJ1-1	TRBV18	CASSPAGGTMNTEAFF
TRBJ2-5	TRBV5-1	CASSLRQPGETQYF
TRBJ2-5	TRBV20-1	CSASRGARETQYF
TRBJ1-2	TRBV7-2	CASSLEILRGGYTF
TRBJ2-5	TRBV12-3/TRBV12-4	CASSLRAGGFETQYF
TRBJ2-1	TRBV7-2	CASSLGAIGTEQFF
TRBJ2-5	TRBV7-2	CASSLVYIGGMKTQYF
TRBJ2-7	TRBV20-1	CSASWGQAPTYEQYF